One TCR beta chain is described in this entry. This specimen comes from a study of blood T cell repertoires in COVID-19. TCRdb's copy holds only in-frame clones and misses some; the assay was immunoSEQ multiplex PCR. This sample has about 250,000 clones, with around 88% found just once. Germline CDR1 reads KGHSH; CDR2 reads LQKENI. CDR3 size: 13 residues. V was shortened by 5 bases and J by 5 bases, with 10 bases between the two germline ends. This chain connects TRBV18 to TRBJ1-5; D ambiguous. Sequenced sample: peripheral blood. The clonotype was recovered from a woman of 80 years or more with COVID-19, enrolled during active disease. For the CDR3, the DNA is TGTGCCAGCTCAATCCAGGCCCATCAGCCCCAGCATTTT. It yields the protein CASSIQAHQPQHF.